This T cell receptor (beta chain) was retrieved from a study of T cell repertoires in cytomegalovirus infection. Whole-study context: Peptides in the study included HLA-C-restricted and HLA-B-restricted CMV epitopes. It can be stated that public TCR beta signatures indicated CMV infection as well as a matching HLA type. Study-level results: Cumulative frequency (of public TCR beta family members) identified carriers of CMV plus the relevant HLA. Across the ex vivo response, the dominant clonotypes were HLA-C-restricted CMV-specific TCR beta clonotypes.

TCRdb reprocessed the reads with MiXCR, giving one entry per CDR3 protein. The sample has 71,000 or so distinct CDR3 sequences, 20% to 25% seen once; the top ten hold approximately 68%. V was clipped by 4 bases and J by 5 bases, with 13 bases between them. The length of the CDR3 is 14 residues. Per the germline V gene, CDR1 is SGHKS and CDR2 is YYEKEE (reference sequence). Concerning this clonotype: Its antigen is unknown.

The receptor was derived from a human donor in good health (CMV status not recorded). Some clones in this sample may be carry-over from other donors' samples. The sample was CD8+ T cells from cultured PBMCs, taken from culture after CMV antigen stimulation. This chain joins TRBV5-5 and TRBJ1-5; D may be TRBD1 (5 bases). The CDR3 nucleotides read TGTGCCAGCAGCCTGAGGACGGGGGATCAGCCCCAGCATTTT. Protein sequence: CASSLRTGDQPQHF.